The TCR beta chain described here comes from a study of blood T cells in healthy people across ages. This CDR3 comprises 14 residues. Looked up from germline, CDR1 is LNHDA and CDR2 is SQIVND (reference sequence). V was cut by 1 base and J by 8 bases, with 12 bases left in between. With each sample, at least 5 micrograms of total RNA were extracted. With a J-beta primer mix and a sample-barcoded 5' primer, a second PCR ran about 6 to 11 cycles. TCRdb reanalysed the 5' RACE reads using MiXCR and keeps one entry per CDR3 protein. The sample contains about 800,000 distinct CDR3 sequences, 20% to 25% of which appear only once. Only a few counts were recorded for this clonotype. This sample was also put to use in a study of T cells of mothers and their children. This second study says: Three healthy Caucasian mothers and their six children were the donors. For each mother, over 9.5 million TCR beta CDR3 reads were obtained, and for each child, 2.5 million to 3 million. Related mother and child pairs showed slightly greater overlap (not significant) than unrelated pairs did.

The rearrangement joins TRBV19 to TRBJ2-1; tentatively, D is TRBD1 (8 bases). The TCR was taken from a boy between 5 and 17 years old in good health. Sequencing used blood. The CDR3 spells CASSIVTGGDEQFF. DNA for the CDR3: TGTGCCAGTAGTATAGTCACAGGGGGGGATGAGCAGTTCTTC.